The present T cell receptor beta chain was sequenced within a study of vaccination and CD4 T cells after COVID-19. Study outcomes and limitations: With convalescent patients, a median roughly 87% of reactive clones emerged solely after vaccination.

The time point here: late sampling 161 to 241 days after vaccination in a few convalescent patients. Germline V lookup: CDR1 DFQATT, CDR2 SNEGSKA (reference sequence). CDR3 length: 14 residues. Trimming removed 2 bases from V and 9 bases from J, with 17 bases in between. TCRdb processed the PCR reads anew with MiXCR; each CDR3 protein has one entry. This table holds 28,000 or so distinct CDR3 sequences, 50% found once. As regards this clonotype: Its antigen is unknown.

This TCR came from a human donor who had recovered from COVID-19. The rearrangement joins TRBV20-1 to TRBJ2-1; D might be TRBD2 (5 bases). The sequenced sample was CD4+ T cells from blood, obtained about 7 months after SARS-CoV-2 vaccination. In DNA form, the CDR3 reads TGCAGTGCTAGACTCCCGGGATTTCCCACTGAGCAGTTCTTC. Its protein product is CSARLPGFPTEQFF.